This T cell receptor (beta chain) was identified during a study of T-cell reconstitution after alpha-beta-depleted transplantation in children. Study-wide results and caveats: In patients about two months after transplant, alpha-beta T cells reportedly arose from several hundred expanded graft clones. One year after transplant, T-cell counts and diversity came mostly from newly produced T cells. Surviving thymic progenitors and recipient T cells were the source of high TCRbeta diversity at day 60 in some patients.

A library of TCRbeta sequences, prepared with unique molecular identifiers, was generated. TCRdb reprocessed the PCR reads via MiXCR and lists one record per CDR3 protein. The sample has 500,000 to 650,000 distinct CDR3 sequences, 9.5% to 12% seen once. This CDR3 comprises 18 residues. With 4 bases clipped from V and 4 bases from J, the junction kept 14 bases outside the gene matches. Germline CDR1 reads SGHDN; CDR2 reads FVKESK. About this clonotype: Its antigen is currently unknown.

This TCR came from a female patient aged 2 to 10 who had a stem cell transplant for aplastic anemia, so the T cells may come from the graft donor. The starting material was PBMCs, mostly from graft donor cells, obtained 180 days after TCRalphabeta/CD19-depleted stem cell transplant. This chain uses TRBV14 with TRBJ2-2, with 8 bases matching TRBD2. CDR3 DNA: TGTGCCAGCAGCCTGTTGGTTTGGGCGGGAGGACCCACCGGGGAGCTGTTTTTT. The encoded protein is CASSLLVWAGGPTGELFF.